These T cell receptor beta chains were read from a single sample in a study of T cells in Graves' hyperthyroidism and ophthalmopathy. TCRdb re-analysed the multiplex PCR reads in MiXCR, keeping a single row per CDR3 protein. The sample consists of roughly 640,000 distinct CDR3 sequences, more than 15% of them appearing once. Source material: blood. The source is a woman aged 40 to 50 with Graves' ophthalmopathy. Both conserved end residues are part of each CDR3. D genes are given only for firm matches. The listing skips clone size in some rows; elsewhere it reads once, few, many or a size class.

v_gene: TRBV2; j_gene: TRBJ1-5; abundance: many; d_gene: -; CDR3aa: CASSDTPGGGQPQHF; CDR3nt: TGTGCCAGCAGTGACACCCCGGGGGGGGGTCAGCCCCAGCATTTT
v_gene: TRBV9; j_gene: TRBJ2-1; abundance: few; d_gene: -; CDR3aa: CASSVDHLSSNEQFF; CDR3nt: TGTGCCAGCAGCGTAGATCACCTCTCAAGCAATGAGCAGTTCTTC
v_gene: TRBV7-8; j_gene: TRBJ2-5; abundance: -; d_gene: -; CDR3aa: CASLILARETQYF; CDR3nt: TGTGCCAGCCTTATCCTAGCTAGGGAGACCCAGTACTTC
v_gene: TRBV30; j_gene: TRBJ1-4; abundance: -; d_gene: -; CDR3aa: CAWSTNPGQLFF; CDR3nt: TGTGCCTGGAGTACCAATCCGGGCCAACTGTTTTTT
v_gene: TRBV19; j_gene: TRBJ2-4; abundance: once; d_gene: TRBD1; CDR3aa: CASSPGQGVLAKNIQYF; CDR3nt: TGTGCCAGTAGTCCCGGACAGGGGGTGCTAGCCAAAAACATTCAGTACTTC
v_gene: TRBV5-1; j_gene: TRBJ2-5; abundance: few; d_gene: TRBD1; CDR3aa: CASSSAGTGDLKTQYF; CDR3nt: TGCGCCAGCAGCTCGGCCGGGACAGGGGATTTGAAGACCCAGTACTTC
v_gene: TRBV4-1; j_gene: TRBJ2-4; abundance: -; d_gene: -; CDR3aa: CASSQPRSSGNIQYF; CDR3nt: TGCGCCAGCAGCCAACCCAGATCGTCGGGGAACATTCAGTACTTC
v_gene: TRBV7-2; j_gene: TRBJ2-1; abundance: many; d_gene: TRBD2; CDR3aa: CASSFGGTSATEQFF; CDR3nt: TGTGCCAGCAGCTTTGGGGGGACTAGCGCCACTGAGCAGTTCTTC
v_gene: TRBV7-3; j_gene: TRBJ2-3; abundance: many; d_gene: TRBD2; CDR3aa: CASSLGLAGAADTQYF; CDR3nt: TGTGCCAGCAGCTTAGGACTAGCGGGAGCTGCAGATACGCAGTATTTT
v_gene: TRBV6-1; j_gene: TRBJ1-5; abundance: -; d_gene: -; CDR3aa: CASSESFLGSNQPQHF; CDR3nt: TGTGCCAGCAGTGAAAGCTTTTTGGGCAGTAATCAGCCCCAGCATTTT
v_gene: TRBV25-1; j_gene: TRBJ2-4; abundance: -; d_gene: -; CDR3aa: CASSELGSGAKNIQYF; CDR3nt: TGTGCCAGCAGTGAATTAGGGTCAGGGGCCAAAAACATTCAGTACTTC
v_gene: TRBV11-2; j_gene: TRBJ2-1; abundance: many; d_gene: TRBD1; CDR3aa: CASSLALGQGANNEQFF; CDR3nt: TGTGCCAGCAGCTTAGCCCTTGGACAGGGGGCCAACAATGAGCAGTTCTTC
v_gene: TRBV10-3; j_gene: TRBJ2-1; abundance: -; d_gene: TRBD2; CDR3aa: CAISPGLAGGTRKDNEQFF; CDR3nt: TGTGCCATCTCACCGGGCCTAGCGGGGGGTACTAGAAAGGACAATGAGCAGTTCTTC
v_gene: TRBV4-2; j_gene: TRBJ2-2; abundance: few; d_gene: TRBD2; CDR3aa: CASSQPGLAGASNTGELFF; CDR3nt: TGTGCCAGCAGCCAACCGGGACTAGCGGGGGCCTCGAACACCGGGGAGCTGTTTTTT
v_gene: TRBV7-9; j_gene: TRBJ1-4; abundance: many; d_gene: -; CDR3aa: CASSLGLNEKLFF; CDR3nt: TGTGCCAGCAGTCTGGGGCTTAATGAAAAACTGTTTTTT
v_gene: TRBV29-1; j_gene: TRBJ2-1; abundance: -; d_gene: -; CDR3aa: CSAETAYNEQFF; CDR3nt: TGCAGCGCCGAGACGGCATACAATGAGCAGTTCTTC
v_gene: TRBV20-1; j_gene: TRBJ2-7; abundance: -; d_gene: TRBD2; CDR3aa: CSARDREGLNYYEQYF; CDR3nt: TGCAGTGCTAGAGATAGGGAGGGCCTCAATTACTACGAGCAGTACTTC
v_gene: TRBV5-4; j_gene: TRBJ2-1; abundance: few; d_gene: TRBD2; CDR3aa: CASRTGGYYVPSGRNEQFF; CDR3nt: TGTGCCAGCAGAACTGGCGGGTATTATGTACCTAGCGGACGGAATGAGCAGTTCTTC
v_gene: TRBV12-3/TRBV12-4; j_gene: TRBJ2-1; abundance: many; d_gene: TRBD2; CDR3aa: CASSAQPGGNEQFF; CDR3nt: TGTGCCAGCAGCGCTCAGCCCGGGGGGAATGAGCAGTTCTTC
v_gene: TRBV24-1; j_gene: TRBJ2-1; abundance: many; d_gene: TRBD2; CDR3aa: CATSLGTSGYNEQFF; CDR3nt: TGTGCCACCAGCCTCGGGACTAGCGGCTACAATGAGCAGTTCTTC
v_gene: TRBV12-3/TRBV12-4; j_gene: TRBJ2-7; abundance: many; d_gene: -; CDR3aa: CASSSIDEQYF; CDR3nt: TGTGCCAGCAGTTCCATCGACGAGCAGTACTTC